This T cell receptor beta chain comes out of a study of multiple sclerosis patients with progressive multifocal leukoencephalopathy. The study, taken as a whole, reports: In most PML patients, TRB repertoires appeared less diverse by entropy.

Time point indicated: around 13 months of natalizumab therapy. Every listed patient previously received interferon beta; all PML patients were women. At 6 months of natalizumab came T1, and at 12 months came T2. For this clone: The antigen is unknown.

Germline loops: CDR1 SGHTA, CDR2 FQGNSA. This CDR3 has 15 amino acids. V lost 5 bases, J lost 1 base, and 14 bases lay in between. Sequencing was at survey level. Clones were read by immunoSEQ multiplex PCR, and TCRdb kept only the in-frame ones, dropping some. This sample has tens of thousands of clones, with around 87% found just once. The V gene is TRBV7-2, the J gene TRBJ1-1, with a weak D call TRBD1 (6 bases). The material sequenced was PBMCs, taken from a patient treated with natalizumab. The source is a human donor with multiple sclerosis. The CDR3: CASSEQGLGNTEAFF. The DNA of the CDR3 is TGTGCCAGCAGCGAACAGGGTCTTGGGAACACTGAAGCTTTCTTT. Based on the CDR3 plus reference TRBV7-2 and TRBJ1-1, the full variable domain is GAGVSQSPSNKVTEKGKDVELRCDPISGHTALYWYRQSLGQGLEFLIYFQGNSAPDKSGLPSDRFSAERTGGSVSTLTIQRTQQEDSAVYLCASSEQGLGNTEAFFGQGTRLTVV.